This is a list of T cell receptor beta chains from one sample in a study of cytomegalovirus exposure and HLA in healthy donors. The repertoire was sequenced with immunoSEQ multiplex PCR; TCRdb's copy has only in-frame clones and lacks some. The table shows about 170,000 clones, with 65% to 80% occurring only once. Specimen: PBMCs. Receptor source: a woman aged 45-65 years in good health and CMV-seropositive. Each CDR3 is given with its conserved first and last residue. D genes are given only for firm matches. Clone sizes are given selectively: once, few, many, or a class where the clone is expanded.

CATSRVGASSYEQYF	TGTGCCACCAGCAGAGTAGGGGCGAGCTCCTACGAGCAGTACTTC	TRBJ2-7	-	-	TRBV15
CASSLQGAGEAFF	TGTGCCAGCAGCCTTCAGGGGGCCGGAGAAGCTTTCTTT	TRBJ1-1	TRBD1	-	TRBV5-4
CASRQGWGGVLTF	TGTGCCAGTAGACAGGGATGGGGGGGCGTCCTGACTTTC	TRBJ2-6	-	-	TRBV19
CASRQGNTNEKLFF	TGTGCCAGCAGGCAGGGAAATACTAATGAAAAACTGTTTTTT	TRBJ1-4	-	-	TRBV2
CASRPDSSLEAFF	TGTGCCAGCAGACCGGACAGCTCACTTGAAGCTTTCTTT	TRBJ1-1	-	-	TRBV11-2
CASSYEGSYNSPLHF	TGTGCCAGCAGTTACGAGGGCTCCTATAATTCACCCCTCCACTTT	TRBJ1-6	-	once	TRBV6-5
CASTGAGVYNSPLHF	TGTGCCAGCACCGGGGCAGGGGTCTATAATTCACCCCTCCACTTT	TRBJ1-6	-	-	TRBV6-1
CASSLISYNEQFF	TGTGCCAGCAGCTTGATATCCTACAATGAGCAGTTCTTC	TRBJ2-1	-	few	TRBV5-4
CASSMEKLSGNTIYF	TGTGCCAGCAGCATGGAGAAGCTCTCTGGAAACACCATATATTTT	TRBJ1-3	-	-	TRBV21-1
CASSNIAGEGTQYF	TGTGCCAGCAGTAATATAGCGGGGGAAGGTACCCAGTACTTC	TRBJ2-5	TRBD2	-	TRBV2
CASLYESKNTEAFF	TGTGCCAGCCTGTATGAGTCCAAGAACACTGAAGCTTTCTTT	TRBJ1-1	-	-	TRBV2
CASSRGLPHEAFF	TGTGCCAGCAGCAGGGGCCTACCCCATGAAGCTTTCTTT	TRBJ1-1	-	-	TRBV6-5
CASSSPGGETQYF	TGCGCCAGCAGCTCCCCTGGCGGCGAGACCCAGTACTTC	TRBJ2-5	-	-	TRBV5-1
CASSTGQGREKLFF	TGTGCCAGTAGTACTGGACAGGGCCGGGAAAAACTGTTTTTT	TRBJ1-4	TRBD1	-	TRBV19
CASSGSGGQNQPQHF	TGTGCCAGCAGTGGGTCAGGGGGACAAAATCAGCCCCAGCATTTT	TRBJ1-5	TRBD1	once	TRBV2
CASSHGTGVGQPQHF	TGTGCCAGCAGCCACGGGACAGGGGTTGGTCAGCCCCAGCATTTT	TRBJ1-5	-	-	TRBV21-1
CASSLTRQGLAGELFF	TGTGCCAGCAGCCTAACCCGACAGGGACTCGCCGGGGAGCTGTTTTTT	TRBJ2-2	-	-	TRBV7-9
CASSPGLAGGGSYNEQFF	TGTGCCAGCAGCCCGGGACTAGCGGGGGGAGGGTCCTACAATGAGCAGTTCTTC	TRBJ2-1	TRBD2	-	TRBV2
CATSPGAYGYTF	TGTGCCACCAGCCCAGGGGCCTATGGCTACACCTTC	TRBJ1-2	-	-	TRBV15
CASSLASLETQYF	TGTGCCAGCAGCTTAGCTTCGTTGGAGACCCAGTACTTC	TRBJ2-5	-	-	TRBV7-6
CASSPPEDRNTEAFF	TGTGCCAGCTCACCACCTGAGGACAGGAACACTGAAGCTTTCTTT	TRBJ1-1	-	-	TRBV18
CASSPTGGALNSPLHF	TGTGCCAGCAGCCCTACAGGGGGCGCCTTAAATTCACCCCTCCACTTT	TRBJ1-6	TRBD1	-	TRBV5-6
CASSLTGGSYNEQFF	TGTGCCAGCAGCTTAACGGGGGGGAGCTACAATGAGCAGTTCTTC	TRBJ2-1	TRBD2	-	TRBV7-3
CASSTDSREAFF	TGTGCCAGCAGCACGGACAGCCGTGAAGCTTTCTTT	TRBJ1-1	-	few	TRBV7-9
CASSEIRAVRSAGYTF	TGTGCCAGCAGTGAGATCAGGGCAGTCCGATCCGCTGGCTACACCTTC	TRBJ1-2	-	few	TRBV2
CASSQPGTDRPSTIYF	TGCGCCAGCAGTCAACCTGGGACAGATCGTCCCAGCACCATATATTTT	TRBJ1-3	TRBD1	-	TRBV23-1
CASSSFTGLANTGELFF	TGTGCCAGCAGCTCGTTTACCGGACTAGCAAACACCGGGGAGCTGTTTTTT	TRBJ2-2	TRBD2	-	TRBV7-9
CASSPGTSGGLPETQYF	TGCGCCAGCAGCCCGGGGACTAGCGGGGGGCTCCCAGAGACCCAGTACTTC	TRBJ2-5	TRBD2	-	TRBV5-1